The clone carrying this T cell receptor beta chain was seen a handful of times. This entry is derived from a study of human T cells and chemical hapten exposure. The time point: patch test 1, 2 weeks after DPC sensitization. Treatment given: therapeutic diphenylcyclopropenone sensitization with weekly scalp DPC. The drawing of blood occurred before each patch test was applied. Non-pregnant alopecia patients aged 18 to 70, suitable for DPC therapy. Trimming pared 5 bases from V and 6 bases from J, leaving 3 bases between. CDR3 size: 10 residues. Germline CDR1 and CDR2: MNHNS and SASEGT. During construction of the library, unique molecular identifiers were attached to individual cDNA molecules for quantitative, reproducible TCR counting. As handled by the study authors: Individual samples carried between about 23,224 and 700,000 TCRs, with about 88,000 as the median. TCRdb redid the calling of the RACE reads with MiXCR, one entry per CDR3 protein. TCRdb assigned the V and J calls; the authors' analysis was not used. The table has 84,000 or so distinct CDR3 sequences, about 10% seen once.

The chain combines TRBV6-1 with TRBJ2-3, with no clear D. The origin of this receptor is a man aged 35-49 years with alopecia areata. Some clones in this sample may be carry-over from other donors' samples. Source: whole blood, taken in connection with sensitization to the hapten diphenylcyclopropenone (DPC). The CDR3 sequence is CASSMDTQYF. CDR3 nucleotides: TGTGCCAGCAGTATGGATACGCAGTATTTT.